Sequencing of this TCR beta chain was carried out in a study of blood T cell repertoires in COVID-19 (dated by TCRdb to about 2020). A note on the overall study: Collaborator samples came from the United States, Italy and Spain and covered acute and convalescent phases of COVID-19. The prospective study material was composed of cDNA or gDNA derived from T cells, B-cell-depleted T cells, or PBMCs. Deeply sampled blood TCRbeta repertoires from subjects exposed to, actively infected with, or recovered from COVID-19 were included in the dataset. The repertoires were released in a freely available public database intended as a resource for research on the immune response to SARS-CoV-2. The samples were drawn from the first 160 participants of the ongoing ImmuneRACE study and from more than 1,000 subjects provided by 6 global collaborators. Sample metadata almost always included a de-identified subject ID, COVID-19 status, age in years and sex. Where available, HLA class I and class II types were obtained from metadata supplied by the sample provider rather than from assay-based typing.

Overall study results and their limits: How much clinical and demographic metadata was included differed by source and by participant, and the metadata was provided uncurated.

Comments on this clone: Its specific antigen is unknown. No base quality information exists; no much larger clone differs at one position.

TCRbeta CDR3 regions were amplified from genomic DNA by means of the immunoSEQ Assay, a bias-controlled multiplex PCR. The authors' pipeline ran thus. Nucleated cell counts per sample were estimated from amplification of reference gene primers within the assay. To quantify the absolute abundance of each unique TCRbeta CDR3 rearrangement, sequence reads were collapsed and filtered. For each sample, productive Simpson clonality was calculated as the square root of Simpson's diversity index over productive rearrangements. The table comes from immuneACCESS by way of TCRdb, which keeps in-frame sequences with V and J called. Part of the clones is missing from these tables; in studies checked, under half for an unresolved V gene and the rest for unknown reasons. Clone size and the V and J calls come from that table; the DNA yielded D and trimming. The sample records roughly 95,000 clones, approximately 81% of which are singletons. The ten largest clonotypes hold around 4% of the sample.

Collaborating institutions collected whole blood in K2EDTA tubes following their own protocols. For TCRbeta analysis, collaborator samples were shipped as frozen whole blood, as isolated PBMCs, or as DNA extracted from either sample type. V is clipped by 1 base and J by 2 bases, and the sequence between their germline boundaries is 8 bases long. The germline V gene (reference sequence) provides CDR1 LGHDT and CDR2 YNNKEL. The CDR3 contains 14 residues, cysteine and phenylalanine counted. CDR3 DNA only is kept here, 42 bases in frame from base 1. The receptor comes from a man in his sixties with acute or convalescent COVID-19. This receptor chain uses TRBV3-1 (or the pseudogene TRBV3-2) and TRBJ1-1; the D gene is perhaps TRBD1, from 6 matching bases. Sequences were obtained from peripheral blood. The bases read TGTGCCAGCAGCCAAGTGGGACAAAACACTGAAGCTTTCTTT. Protein translation: CASSQVGQNTEAFF.